This T cell receptor beta chain came from a study of T cell responses to AZD1222 COVID-19 vaccine. Study-wide points: CD4 TCRs associated with vaccination spanned spike, dominating at 160-218 and 743-854. Once two AZD1222 doses were given, Spike-specific TCR breadth and depth went up.

With regard to this clone: Its antigen remains unidentified.

Libraries were prepared by immunoSEQ multiplex PCR; TCRdb keeps only in-frame clonotypes and omits some of them. Counted here are tens of thousands of clones, about 88% occurring once; the ten biggest clones make up about an eighth. The CDR3 length is 15 residues. The origin of this receptor is an adult in good health. The material sequenced was peripheral blood, taken on day 0 of AZD1222 vaccination. The chain links TRBV1 to TRBJ2-3; the tabulated D call, TRBD2, remains unverified against the DNA. TRBV1 is a listed pseudogene. DNA of the CDR3: TGCACCAGCAGCCATCCGCTAGCACACACAGATACGCAGTATTTT. It is translated as CTSSHPLAHTDTQYF.